This TCR beta chain was captured by sequencing in a study of T cell responses to AZD1222 COVID-19 vaccine. The study's findings and limits: No day 14 peak samples; only post-peak repertoires were characterized. Spike-specific TCR breadth and depth rose after two AZD1222 doses. Epitopes outside B.1.351 and B.1.1.7 mutated regions reportedly drew nearly half of spike TCRs.

Concerning this clone: Its specificity is unknown.

Generated by immunoSEQ multiplex PCR, the TCRdb table keeps only in-frame clones and is missing some. The sample has roughly 160,000 clones, approximately 92% seen once. Germline V lookup: CDR1 MNHEY, CDR2 SVGAGI. Trimming cost V 2 bases and J 9 bases; bases outside gene matches: 6. The CDR3 spans 15 residues. This chain joins TRBV6-5 and TRBJ1-6; 8 positions match TRBD1. Sample: peripheral blood, taken on day 0 of AZD1222 vaccination. The clonotype comes from an adult in good health. DNA of the CDR3: TGTGCCAGCAGTTACGGCAGGGGGCGTTCTTCACCCCTCCACTTT. Its protein is CASSYGRGRSSPLHF.